Listed below are T cell receptor beta chains from one sample, sequenced in a study of blood T cells in healthy people across ages. TCRdb called the 5' RACE reads again in MiXCR, with one record for every CDR3 protein. In the table there are some 700,000 distinct CDR3 sequences, 20% to 25% of which are singletons. Sequencing was carried out using blood. These receptors all stem from a man aged 65 to 85 in good health. CDR3s include the opening cysteine and the closing phenylalanine or tryptophan. A D gene is named only where the DNA matches it firmly. Size is stated for part of the rows, as once, few or many counts, or as a class when the clone is expanded.

CDR3 | DNA | J | D | size | V
CSERGLSEETQYF | TGCTCCGAAAGGGGACTTTCAGAAGAGACCCAGTACTTC | TRBJ2-5 | - | - | TRBV20-1
CSAGGSVSSYNEQFF | TGCAGTGCTGGGGGCTCGGTAAGCTCCTACAATGAGCAGTTCTTC | TRBJ2-1 | - | - | TRBV20-1
CSVQQGLSYNSPLHF | TGCAGTGTTCAACAGGGTCTCTCCTATAATTCACCCCTCCACTTT | TRBJ1-6 | - | few | TRBV20-1
CASIFLYGTEAFF | TGTGCCAGCATCTTTCTCTACGGGACTGAAGCTTTCTTT | TRBJ1-1 | - | few | TRBV12-3/TRBV12-4
CASSLGASGARTDTQYF | TGTGCCAGCAGCTTGGGAGCGTCGGGGGCTCGCACAGATACGCAGTATTTT | TRBJ2-3 | - | few | TRBV5-6
CASNLWEVSTDTQYF | TGTGCCAGCAACTTGTGGGAAGTTAGCACAGATACGCAGTATTTT | TRBJ2-3 | - | once | TRBV2
CASRAGFLETQYF | - | TRBJ2-5 | - | many | TRBV12-3/TRBV12-4
CASSSGPLQGAAEKLFF | TGTGCCAGCAGCTCCGGCCCCCTACAGGGGGCCGCGGAAAAACTGTTTTTT | TRBJ1-4 | TRBD1 | few | TRBV11-2
CSAPGASRDEQYF | TGCAGTGCCCCGGGCGCTAGTCGCGACGAGCAGTACTTC | TRBJ2-7 | - | - | TRBV20-1
CSGEGGPYNEQFF | TGCAGTGGAGAGGGAGGACCATACAATGAGCAGTTCTTC | TRBJ2-1 | - | many | TRBV20-1
CASSQVWGELFF | TGTGCCAGCAGCCAAGTTTGGGGGGAGCTGTTTTTT | TRBJ2-2 | - | few | TRBV11-2
CASSLSRGTDTQYF | TGTGCCAGCAGTTTAAGCAGAGGCACAGATACGCAGTATTTT | TRBJ2-3 | - | few | TRBV12-3/TRBV12-4
CSAQKTGLSLNEQFF | TGCAGTGCTCAGAAGACGGGACTTTCCTTAAATGAGCAGTTCTTC | TRBJ2-1 | - | few | TRBV20-1
CASSLADSGVSSEAFF | TGTGCCAGCTCTCTGGCCGATTCGGGGGTGTCAAGTGAAGCTTTCTTT | TRBJ1-1 | - | - | TRBV18
CASSLEGRPPKNIQYF | TGTGCCAGCAGTTTAGAAGGGAGACCCCCCAAAAACATTCAGTACTTC | TRBJ2-4 | - | few | TRBV12-3/TRBV12-4
CASSPWGSGNEQFF | TGTGCCAGCAGCCCTTGGGGGAGCGGAAATGAGCAGTTCTTC | TRBJ2-1 | - | - | TRBV7-3
CASRVEGNIQYF | TGTGCCAGCAGGGTGGAGGGAAACATTCAGTACTTC | TRBJ2-4 | - | - | TRBV5-8
CASSTEGGTEAFF | TGTGCTAGTAGCACGGAAGGTGGAACTGAAGCTTTCTTT | TRBJ1-1 | - | few | TRBV12-5
CASSLRGPEQYF | TGCGCCAGCAGCTTGAGGGGTCCCGAGCAGTACTTC | TRBJ2-7 | - | - | TRBV5-1
CASKGPRLNEQFF | TGTGCCAGCAAAGGGCCCAGACTCAATGAGCAGTTCTTC | TRBJ2-1 | - | - | TRBV28
CSVSGSLYNEQFF | TGCAGTGTTAGCGGGAGTCTCTACAATGAGCAGTTCTTC | TRBJ2-1 | TRBD2 | few | TRBV20-1
CASSFGQGTTYEQYF | TGCGCCAGCAGCTTCGGACAGGGTACGACCTACGAGCAGTACTTC | TRBJ2-7 | TRBD1 | few | TRBV5-1
CASSLIPSQETQYF | TGTGCCAGCAGCTTAATTCCGAGCCAAGAGACCCAGTACTTC | TRBJ2-5 | - | few | TRBV7-6
CASSYRGLNEQFF | TGTGCCAGCAGTTACCGGGGACTCAATGAGCAGTTCTTC | TRBJ2-1 | - | - | TRBV6-6
CASSPHRGTGHTGELFF | TGTGCCAGCAGCCCCCACAGGGGGACGGGTCACACCGGGGAGCTGTTTTTT | TRBJ2-2 | TRBD1 | - | TRBV7-9
CSVEGPGVSAFF | TGCAGCGTTGAAGGACCAGGGGTTTCGGCTTTCTTT | TRBJ1-1 | - | few | TRBV29-1
CAISLGQGISEQYF | TGTGCCATCAGTCTAGGACAGGGGATTAGTGAGCAGTACTTC | TRBJ2-7 | TRBD1 | few | TRBV10-3
CSAATSGSTDTQYF | TGCAGTGCTGCGACTAGCGGGAGCACAGATACGCAGTATTTT | TRBJ2-3 | TRBD2 | few | TRBV20-1
CASSYLLAGVYETQYF | TGTGCCAGCAGTTACTTACTAGCGGGGGTCTACGAGACCCAGTACTTC | TRBJ2-5 | TRBD2 | - | TRBV6-2/TRBV6-3
CASSFWAQQETQYF | TGTGCCAGCAGTTTCTGGGCGCAACAAGAGACCCAGTACTTC | TRBJ2-5 | - | - | TRBV12-3/TRBV12-4
CAGSLGYWEQYF | TGTGCCGGCAGCTTAGGATACTGGGAGCAGTACTTC | TRBJ2-7 | - | few | TRBV7-9
CASSLQRGQGEDYEQYF | TGTGCCAGCAGCCTCCAGAGGGGACAGGGCGAGGACTACGAGCAGTACTTC | TRBJ2-7 | TRBD1 | - | TRBV11-2
CASSDRVGELFF | TGTGCCAGCAGCGACAGGGTCGGGGAGCTGTTTTTT | TRBJ2-2 | TRBD1 | - | TRBV14
CASSNTLFSAGYTF | TGTGCTAGCAGCAATACCCTCTTTAGCGCTGGCTACACCTTC | TRBJ1-2 | - | - | TRBV28
CSAAGTSGNQLETQYF | TGCAGTGCTGCCGGGACTAGCGGGAACCAACTGGAGACCCAGTACTTC | TRBJ2-5 | TRBD2 | few | TRBV20-1
CSARTGHGYTF | TGCAGTGCTAGGACTGGGCATGGCTACACCTTC | TRBJ1-2 | - | - | TRBV20-1
CASSTGPGLSGEQYF | TGCGCCAGCAGCACTGGCCCAGGCCTCTCCGGCGAGCAGTACTTC | TRBJ2-7 | - | - | TRBV5-1
CASSIGGLNEQFF | TGTGCCAGTAGTATAGGTGGATTGAATGAGCAGTTCTTC | TRBJ2-1 | - | few | TRBV19
CATSRDRQSRGYTF | TGTGCCACCAGCAGAGACAGACAGAGCCGGGGGTACACCTTC | TRBJ1-2 | - | once | TRBV15
CSVEGVGKNIQYF | TGCAGCGTTGAAGGGGTGGGCAAAAACATTCAGTACTTC | TRBJ2-4 | - | many | TRBV29-1
CASSIPPGLANTGELFF | TGTGCCAGTAGTATCCCTCCCGGACTAGCGAACACCGGGGAGCTGTTTTTT | TRBJ2-2 | TRBD2 | few | TRBV19
CASSLVSEQFF | TGTGCCAGCAGCTTGGTGTCAGAGCAGTTCTTC | TRBJ2-1 | - | - | TRBV5-5
CSARGLAGGIGTNNEQFF | TGCAGTGCTAGAGGACTAGCGGGAGGTATAGGCACTAACAATGAGCAGTTCTTC | TRBJ2-1 | TRBD2 | - | TRBV20-1
CSVVGQFMYTEAFF | TGCAGCGTGGTCGGACAGTTCATGTACACTGAAGCTTTCTTT | TRBJ1-1 | - | - | TRBV29-1
CSARGGGAERDGYTF | TGCAGTGCTAGGGGAGGGGGCGCTGAGAGGGATGGCTACACCTTC | TRBJ1-2 | TRBD1 | few | TRBV20-1
CSTLRLAGEDNEQFF | TGCAGTACCCTTAGACTAGCGGGAGAGGATAATGAGCAGTTCTTC | TRBJ2-1 | TRBD2 | - | TRBV20-1
CASSSPNVYPGAEAFF | TGTGCCAGCAGTTCACCAAACGTCTACCCAGGCGCTGAAGCTTTCTTT | TRBJ1-1 | - | - | TRBV12-3/TRBV12-4
CASSVFDGASPLHF | TGTGCCAGCAGTGTTTTCGATGGGGCTTCACCCCTCCACTTT | TRBJ1-6 | - | - | TRBV6-4
CSVAASQETQYF | TGCAGCGTTGCGGCTAGCCAAGAGACCCAGTACTTC | TRBJ2-5 | - | - | TRBV29-1
CASSLVAGTSYNEQFF | TGTGCCAGCAGCTTAGTAGCGGGAACCTCCTACAATGAGCAGTTCTTC | TRBJ2-1 | TRBD2 | few | TRBV7-6
CSARVSLRDTQYF | TGCAGTGCTAGAGTAAGCTTAAGGGATACGCAGTATTTT | TRBJ2-3 | - | few | TRBV20-1
CASSQGSATIQETQYF | TGTGCCAGCAGCCAAGGATCCGCTACCATACAAGAGACCCAGTACTTC | TRBJ2-5 | - | few | TRBV3-1